A single sample is the source of the 31 T cell receptor beta chains below, sequenced in a study of T cell responses to AZD1222 COVID-19 vaccine. Here immunoSEQ multiplex PCR was the method, and the copy in TCRdb shows in-frame clones only, minus some. The profile shows about 130,000 clones, roughly 93% of them singletons. The sequencing used peripheral blood, collected on day 0 of AZD1222 vaccination. The receptor set was obtained from an adult in good health.

In DNA, the CDR3 is TGTGCCAGCAGCTTTACTAGCGGGGTAATCAATGAGCAGTTCTTC. This gives the protein CASSFTSGVINEQFF. The J gene is TRBJ2-1, the V gene TRBV5-4; 10 positions match TRBD2. The junction had 5 bases not matched to a gene; V was cut back by 2 bases and J by 6 bases. The CDR3 runs 15 residues. Germline loops: CDR1 SGHNT, CDR2 YYREEE (reference sequence).

This chain connects TRBV18 to TRBJ1-2; TRBD1 matches at 7 bases. Germline CDR1 is KGHSH and CDR2 is LQKENI. This CDR3 contains 19 residues. V dropped 1 base and J dropped 6; count of bases not matched to a gene: 20. CDR3 coding DNA: TGTGCCAGCTCACCACGGTATTTAAGGGGGCAGCCTTCTCTTGATGGCTACACCTTC. Protein sequence: CASSPRYLRGQPSLDGYTF.

The chain recombines TRBV29-1 with TRBJ2-3, with TRBD2 identical over 13 bases. V trimming: 4 bases; J trimming: 0 bases; junction bases outside the gene matches: 7. CDR1 is SQVTM, CDR2 ANQGSEA, per germline. This CDR3 contains 17 residues. CDR3: CSVVGLAGASSTDTQYF. The CDR3 DNA reads as TGCAGCGTTGTCGGACTAGCGGGGGCCTCTAGCACAGATACGCAGTATTTT.

This sequence joins TRBV5-1 and TRBJ2-5, with unresolved D. Germline lookup yields CDR1 SGHRS and CDR2 YFSETQ. V was shortened by 3 bases and J by 1 base, with 1 base between the two germline ends. CDR3 length equals 11 residues. CDR3 loop: CASSSQETQYF. The CDR3 coding sequence is TGCGCCAGCAGCTCCCAAGAGACCCAGTACTTC.

The chain uses TRBV19 and TRBJ1-2, with 10 bases identical to TRBD1. The J segment lost 3 bases and the V segment lost 5 bases, leaving 3 bases of the junction unmatched. CDR1 is LNHDA and CDR2 is SQIVND in the germline V gene (reference sequence). CDR3 length: 14 residues. This CDR3 is CASSPGQGDYGYTF. Written as DNA, the CDR3 is TGTGCCAGTAGTCCAGGACAGGGGGACTATGGCTACACCTTC. Using reference TRBV19 and TRBJ1-2 for the parts outside the CDR3, the full variable domain is DGGITQSPKYLFRKEGQNVTLSCEQNLNHDAMYWYRQDPGQGLRLIYYSQIVNDFQKGDIAEGYSVSREKKESFPLTVTSAQKNPTAFYLCASSPGQGDYGYTFGSGTRLTVV.

The chain carries TRBV7-9 and TRBJ1-5; 10 bases line up with TRBD1. This CDR3 has 14 residues. From germline, CDR1 is SEHNR and CDR2 FQNEAQ (reference sequence). V dropped 6 bases and J dropped 5; count of bases not matched to a gene: 4. The CDR3 DNA sequence: TGTGCCAGCAGTCCGGGACAGGGGCATCAGCCCCAGCATTTT. This translates into CASSPGQGHQPQHF.

This rearrangement joins TRBV4-2 to TRBJ2-3; 8 nucleotides match TRBD2. Trimming took 0 bases from V and 8 from J; bases not matched to a gene: 10. The germline CDR1 and CDR2 sequences are LGHNA and YNFKEQ. This CDR3 is built from 16 residues. CDR3 sequence (DNA): TGTGCCAGCAGCCAAGAGTCTAGCGGGTCTCCGGGTACGCAGTATTTT. Translating it yields CASSQESSGSPGTQYF.

This clone was seen a handful of times. The V gene is TRBV3-1 (or the pseudogene TRBV3-2), the J gene TRBJ1-2, with 8 nucleotides matching TRBD1. Germline V gives CDR1 LGHDT, CDR2 YNNKEL (reference sequence). V lost 4 bases, J lost 4 bases, and 8 bases stayed unmatched. The CDR3 has 15 amino acids. Here the CDR3 reads CASSPRQGTGYGYTF. The CDR3 DNA is TGTGCCAGCAGCCCTCGACAGGGGACTGGCTATGGCTACACCTTC.

The chain recombines TRBV10-3 with TRBJ2-2, with 8 bases lining up with TRBD2. The CDR3 is made up of 15 amino acids. V lost 10 bases, J lost 4 bases, and 11 bases stayed unmatched. Germline CDR1 ENHRY, CDR2 SYGVKD. The CDR3 sequence: CATSLTGGSTGELFF. As DNA, the CDR3 is TGTGCCACCTCGTTAACGGGGGGGAGCACCGGGGAGCTGTTTTTT.

The chain couples TRBV5-6 to TRBJ1-2; no reliable D call. Between the trimmed V and J ends, which lost 3 bases and 6 bases, there was a span of 9 bases. Germline V gives CDR1 SGHDT, CDR2 YYEEEE. This CDR3 is built from 12 residues. In DNA, the CDR3 is TGTGCCAGCAGCTCTGATCCGAATGGCTACACCTTC. This encodes CASSSDPNGYTF.

This rearrangement joins TRBV5-1 to TRBJ1-4, with D maybe TRBD1 (5 bases). The germline gives CDR1 SGHRS, CDR2 YFSETQ. V was cut by 5 bases and J by 8 bases, with 19 bases left in between. The CDR3 is 15 residues long. The CDR3 DNA reads as TGCGCCAGCAGGCCAGGGAGGGGACTAGGGGAAAAACTGTTTTTT. Translated: CASRPGRGLGEKLFF.

This rearrangement joins TRBV7-9 to TRBJ2-3, with TRBD2 as a possible D gene (5 bases). Germline CDR1 reads SEHNR; CDR2 reads FQNEAQ (reference sequence). Trimming took off 6 bases at V and 6 bases at J, with 22 bases between the two ends. The CDR3 extends over 16 amino acids. CDR3 loop: CASSPPLRVGVDTQYF. CDR3 coding DNA: TGTGCCAGCAGTCCCCCATTGCGGGTTGGAGTGGATACGCAGTATTTT.

V and J are TRBV6-1 and TRBJ1-4, with D possibly matching TRBD1 (5 bases). V gave up 3 bases and J gave up 1 base, with 9 bases separating them. The CDR3 totals 15 residues. The germline V gene has CDR1 MNHNS and CDR2 SASEGT. The CDR3 spells CASSDGGVTNEKLFF. The DNA for the CDR3 is TGTGCCAGCAGTGACGGGGGGGTAACTAATGAAAAACTGTTTTTT.

The count of this clone is one. This sequence joins TRBV5-6 and TRBJ2-5, with D possibly TRBD2 on 5 matching bases. V lost 4 bases to trimming and J lost 5 bases, with 15 bases between them. This CDR3 has 14 residues. Per germline, CDR1 SGHDT and CDR2 YYEEEE. CDR3: CASSLDWASETQYF. The CDR3 DNA follows: TGTGCCAGCAGCCTGGACTGGGCCAGCGAGACCCAGTACTTC.

The genes are TRBV6-7 and TRBJ1-5; 8 bases line up with TRBD1. TRBV6-7 is classed as an ORF, of uncertain function. This CDR3 has 14 amino acids. Losses at the gene ends were 4 bases for V and 7 bases for J; bases not matched to a gene: 6. The CDR3 is CASSCKQGGQPQHF. The CDR3, as DNA: TGTGCCAGCAGTTGTAAACAGGGGGGCCAGCCCCAGCATTTT.

This sequence joins TRBV6-5 and TRBJ1-4; 8 bases agree with TRBD1. This CDR3 comprises 15 residues. CDR1 is MNHEY and CDR2 is SVGAGI in the germline V gene. Trimming took 4 bases from V and 4 from J; bases not matched to a gene: 5. This CDR3 reads CASSSDRGINEKLFF. The CDR3 region has the DNA TGTGCCAGCAGTTCAGACAGGGGAATTAATGAAAAACTGTTTTTT.

The gene calls are TRBV6-5 and TRBJ1-3; D call uncertain. With 0 bases removed from V and 1 base from J, the gap between germline ends came to 10 bases. The CDR3 loop spans 16 amino acids. Germline assignment: CDR1 MNHEY and CDR2 SVGAGI. CDR3 protein: CASSYSWSLSGNTIYF. The DNA of the CDR3 is TGTGCCAGCAGTTACTCGTGGAGTCTTTCTGGAAACACCATATATTTT.

The rearrangement joins TRBV14 to TRBJ2-2; D tentatively reads TRBD1 or TRBD2 (5 bases each). With 4 bases removed from V and 3 bases from J, the gap between germline ends came to 12 bases. Germline V gene sequence: CDR1 SGHDN, CDR2 FVKESK. The CDR3 has 15 amino acids. Here the CDR3 DNA reads TGTGCCAGCAGCCCGTTTCGGGACCACACCGGGGAGCTGTTTTTT. Its translation is CASSPFRDHTGELFF.

V gene TRBV6-6 combines with J gene TRBJ2-1; tentative D call: TRBD2 (7 bases). Trimming left V 2 bases short and J 3 bases short, with 14 bases between. Germline V gives CDR1 MNHNY, CDR2 SVGAGI (reference sequence). The CDR3 length is 16 residues. CDR3 nucleotide sequence: TGTGCCAGCAGTTACAGGGGGGGCCCTTACTACAATGAGCAGTTCTTC. Its translation: CASSYRGGPYYNEQFF.

This clone has only one observation. The chain combines TRBV7-2 with TRBJ1-5; no clear D gene. Trimming stripped 0 bases from V and 4 bases from J, with 10 bases between. The CDR3 runs 15 residues. CDR1 SGHTA and CDR2 FQGNSA come from the germline V gene. The CDR3 loop is CASSLARGWNQPQHF. The CDR3 DNA follows: TGTGCCAGCAGCTTAGCCCGGGGTTGGAATCAGCCCCAGCATTTT.

The chain uses TRBV7-9 and TRBJ1-5, with no clear D. This CDR3 comprises 14 residues. V was pared by 1 base and J by 4 bases, with 8 bases between. The V gene's germline CDR1 is SEHNR and CDR2 FQNEAQ (reference sequence). CDR3 DNA: TGTGCCAGCAGCTTAGGGCAGTATAATCAGCCCCAGCATTTT. Protein sequence: CASSLGQYNQPQHF.

The chain combines TRBV5-1 with TRBJ2-2; 8 nucleotides agree with TRBD2. CDR3 size: 16 residues. CDR1 and CDR2 from the germline V gene are SGHRS and YFSETQ. V lost 1 base, J lost 3 bases, and 5 bases stayed unmatched. In nucleotides, the CDR3 is TGCGCCAGCAGCTTGTCGGGAGGGGAGGACACCGGGGAGCTGTTTTTT. It specifies CASSLSGGEDTGELFF.

This sequence joins TRBV4-1 and TRBJ2-1; 7 nucleotides agree with TRBD1. Per germline, CDR1 MGHRA and CDR2 YSYEKL. The CDR3 runs 15 residues. V shed 4 bases, J shed 0 bases, and the junction held 3 bases outside the gene matches. CDR3 in DNA: TGCGCCAGCAGCCCAACAGGGGACTCCTACAATGAGCAGTTCTTC. Translation gives CASSPTGDSYNEQFF.

The chain links TRBV4-1 to TRBJ1-2; D might be TRBD1 (6 bases). The ends were cut back, 0 bases at V and 5 bases at J, with 13 bases in the middle. This CDR3 is 15 amino acids long. Germline V gene lookup returns CDR1 MGHRA and CDR2 YSYEKL. CDR3 protein: CASSQDGQGSYGYTF. Here the CDR3 DNA reads TGCGCCAGCAGCCAAGATGGTCAGGGGAGTTATGGCTACACCTTC.

The chain carries TRBV5-6 and TRBJ1-1; no firm D call. The CDR3 totals 13 residues. Deletions cut 0 bases from V and 1 base from J, with 4 bases between. Germline CDR1 reads SGHDT; CDR2 reads YYEEEE. For the CDR3, the DNA is TGTGCCAGCAGCTTGGACCCGAACACTGAAGCTTTCTTT. Amino acids: CASSLDPNTEAFF. Looking up the rest from reference TRBV5-6 and TRBJ1-1 gives the full variable domain: DAGVTQSPTHLIKTRGQQVTLRCSPKSGHDTVSWYQQALGQGPQFIFQYYEEEERQRGNFPDRFSGHQFPNYSSELNVNALLLGDSALYLCASSLDPNTEAFFGQGTRLTVV.

V usage is TRBV5-4 and J usage is TRBJ1-2; D perhaps matches TRBD1 (6 bases). Trimming stripped 1 base from V and 6 bases from J, with 19 bases between. Germline V gene data show CDR1 as SGHNT and CDR2 as YYREEE (reference sequence). The CDR3 totals 16 residues. CDR3 coding DNA: TGTGCCAGCAGCTTGTGGCTGGGGGCTTCAAAGGATGGCTACACCTTC. Protein product: CASSLWLGASKDGYTF.

The chain combines TRBV9 with TRBJ2-1, with a tentative D call TRBD2 (5 bases). The CDR3 has 15 amino acids. Germline loops: CDR1 SGDLS, CDR2 YYNGEE. Trimming shortened V by 0 bases and J by 1 base, and 8 bases separated the two germline ends. CDR3 nucleotides: TGTGCCAGCAGCGTAGGGACTTCTTCCTACAATGAGCAGTTCTTC. Protein sequence: CASSVGTSSYNEQFF. The full variable domain, with the rest looked up from reference TRBV9 and TRBJ2-1, is DSGVTQTPKHLITATGQRVTLRCSPRSGDLSVYWYQQSLDQGLQFLIQYYNGEERAKGNILERFSAQQFPDLHSELNLSSLELGDSALYFCASSVGTSSYNEQFFGPGTRLTVL.

This clone appeared once. V is TRBV6-5 and J is TRBJ2-1; D is undetermined. The CDR3 sequence is 13 residues long. The V end lost 4 bases, the J end lost 3 bases, and 7 bases lay between the germline ends. Germline CDR1 and CDR2: MNHEY and SVGAGI. In DNA, the CDR3 is TGTGCCAGCAGTTCACGCAGCTACAATGAGCAGTTCTTC. It yields the protein CASSSRSYNEQFF.

The chain employs TRBV15 and TRBJ1-1, with a tentative D call TRBD1 (6 bases). Trimming stripped 0 bases from V and 7 bases from J, with 15 bases between. CDR3 length: 15 amino acids. Germline V gene lookup returns CDR1 LNHNV and CDR2 YYDKDF (reference sequence). CDR3 DNA: TGTGCCACCAGCAGAGATTATACAGGGATTCTTGAAGCTTTCTTT. Translating gives CATSRDYTGILEAFF.

The J gene is TRBJ1-3, the V gene TRBV30; D not certain. The CDR3 has 15 amino acids. In germline, CDR1 is GTSNPN, CDR2 SVGIG (reference sequence). The V end was cut by 4 bases, the J end by 3 bases, with 16 bases between. The CDR3 DNA follows: TGTGCCTGGACCCCTTACGAGGGATATGGAAACACCATATATTTT. This codes for CAWTPYEGYGNTIYF. Based on the CDR3 plus reference TRBV30 and TRBJ1-3, the full variable domain is SQTIHQWPATLVQPVGSPLSLECTVEGTSNPNLYWYRQAAGRGLQLLFYSVGIGQISSEVPQNLSASRPQDRQFILSSKKLLLSDSGFYLCAWTPYEGYGNTIYFGEGSWLTVV.

The chain employs TRBV5-6 and TRBJ1-2, with TRBD1 matching over 7 bases. V shed 2 bases, J shed 2 bases, and the junction held 3 bases outside the gene matches. The CDR3 sequence is 14 residues long. CDR1 SGHDT and CDR2 YYEEEE come from the germline V gene. CDR3 region: CASSFWDRNYGYTF. The CDR3 nucleotides read TGTGCCAGCAGCTTTTGGGACAGAAACTATGGCTACACCTTC.